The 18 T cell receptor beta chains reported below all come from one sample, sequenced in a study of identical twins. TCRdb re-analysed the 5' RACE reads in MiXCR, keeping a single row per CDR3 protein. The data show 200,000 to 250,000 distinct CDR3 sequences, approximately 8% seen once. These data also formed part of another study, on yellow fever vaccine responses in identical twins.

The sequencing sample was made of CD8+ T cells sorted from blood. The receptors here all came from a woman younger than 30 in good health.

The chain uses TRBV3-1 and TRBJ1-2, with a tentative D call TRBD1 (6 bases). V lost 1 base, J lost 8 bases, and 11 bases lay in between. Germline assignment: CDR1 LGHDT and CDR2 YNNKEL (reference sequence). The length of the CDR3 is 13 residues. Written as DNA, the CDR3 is TGTGCCAGCAGCCAAGTCAGGGGCGAGGGCTACACCTTC. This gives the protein CASSQVRGEGYTF.

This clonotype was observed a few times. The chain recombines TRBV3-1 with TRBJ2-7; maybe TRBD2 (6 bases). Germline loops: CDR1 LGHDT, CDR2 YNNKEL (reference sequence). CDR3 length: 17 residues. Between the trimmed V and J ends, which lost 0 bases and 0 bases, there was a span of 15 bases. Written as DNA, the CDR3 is TGTGCCAGCAGCCAAGATCACCCTAGCGTAGGCTCCTACGAGCAGTACTTC. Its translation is CASSQDHPSVGSYEQYF.

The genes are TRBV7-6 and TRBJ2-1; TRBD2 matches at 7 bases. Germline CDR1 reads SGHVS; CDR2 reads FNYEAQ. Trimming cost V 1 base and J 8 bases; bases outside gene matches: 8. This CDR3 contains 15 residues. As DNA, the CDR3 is TGTGCCAGCAGCTTAGTTGGCGGGGGTCGGGATGAGCAGTTCTTC. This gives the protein CASSLVGGGRDEQFF.

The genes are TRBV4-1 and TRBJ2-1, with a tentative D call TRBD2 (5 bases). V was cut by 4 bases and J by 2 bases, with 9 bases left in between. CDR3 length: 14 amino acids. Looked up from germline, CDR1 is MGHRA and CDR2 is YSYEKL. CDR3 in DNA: TGCGCCAGCAGCCCGACCGGGACCTACAATGAGCAGTTCTTC. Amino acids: CASSPTGTYNEQFF.

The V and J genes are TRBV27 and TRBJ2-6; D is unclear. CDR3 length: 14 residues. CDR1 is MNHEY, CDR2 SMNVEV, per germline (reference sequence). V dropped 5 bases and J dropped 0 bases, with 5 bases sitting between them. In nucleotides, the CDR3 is TGTGCCAGCAGTCCGTACTCTGGGGCCAACGTCCTGACTTTC. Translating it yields CASSPYSGANVLTF.

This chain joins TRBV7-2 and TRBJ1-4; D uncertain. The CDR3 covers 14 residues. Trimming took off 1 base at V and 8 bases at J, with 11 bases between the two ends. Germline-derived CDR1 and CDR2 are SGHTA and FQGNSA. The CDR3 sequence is CASSLVRSGEKLFF. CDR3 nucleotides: TGTGCCAGCAGCTTAGTTCGTAGTGGGGAAAAACTGTTTTTT.

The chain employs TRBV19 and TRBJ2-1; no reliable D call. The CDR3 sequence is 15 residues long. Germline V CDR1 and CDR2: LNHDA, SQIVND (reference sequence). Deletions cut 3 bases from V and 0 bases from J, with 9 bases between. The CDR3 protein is CASSISGNSYNEQFF. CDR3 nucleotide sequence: TGTGCCAGTAGTATCTCTGGCAACTCCTACAATGAGCAGTTCTTC.

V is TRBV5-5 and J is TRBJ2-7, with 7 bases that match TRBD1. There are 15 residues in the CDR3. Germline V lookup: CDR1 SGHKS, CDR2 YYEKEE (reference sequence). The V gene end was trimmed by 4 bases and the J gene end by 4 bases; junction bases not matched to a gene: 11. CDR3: CASSPGEGGGYEQYF. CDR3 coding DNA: TGTGCCAGCAGCCCCGGTGAAGGGGGCGGGTACGAGCAGTACTTC.

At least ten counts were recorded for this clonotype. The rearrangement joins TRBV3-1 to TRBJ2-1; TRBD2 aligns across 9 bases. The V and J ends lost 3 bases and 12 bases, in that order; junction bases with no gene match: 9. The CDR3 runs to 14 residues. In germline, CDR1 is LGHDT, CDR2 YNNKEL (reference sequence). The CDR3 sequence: CASSHEPSGVVQFF. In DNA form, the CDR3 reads TGTGCCAGCAGCCACGAACCTAGCGGGGTCGTGCAGTTCTTC.

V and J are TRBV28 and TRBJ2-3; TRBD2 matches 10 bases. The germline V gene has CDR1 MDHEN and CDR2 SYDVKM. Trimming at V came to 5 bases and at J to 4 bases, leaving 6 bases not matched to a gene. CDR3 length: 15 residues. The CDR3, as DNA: TGTGCCAGCAGTGCTCTAGCGGGAGCATCAGATACGCAGTATTTT. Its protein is CASSALAGASDTQYF.

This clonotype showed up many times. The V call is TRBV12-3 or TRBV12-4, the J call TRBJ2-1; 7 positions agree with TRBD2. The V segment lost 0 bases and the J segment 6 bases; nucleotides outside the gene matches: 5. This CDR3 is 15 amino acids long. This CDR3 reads CASSLAGGPSNEQFF. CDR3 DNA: TGTGCCAGCAGTTTAGCGGGAGGGCCTTCCAATGAGCAGTTCTTC.

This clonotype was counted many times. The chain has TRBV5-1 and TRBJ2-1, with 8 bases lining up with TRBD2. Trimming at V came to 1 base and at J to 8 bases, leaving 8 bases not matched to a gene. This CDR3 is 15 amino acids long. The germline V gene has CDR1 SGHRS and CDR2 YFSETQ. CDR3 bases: TGCGCCAGCAGCTTGTCCGTAGCGGGGAGAGATGAGCAGTTCTTC. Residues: CASSLSVAGRDEQFF.

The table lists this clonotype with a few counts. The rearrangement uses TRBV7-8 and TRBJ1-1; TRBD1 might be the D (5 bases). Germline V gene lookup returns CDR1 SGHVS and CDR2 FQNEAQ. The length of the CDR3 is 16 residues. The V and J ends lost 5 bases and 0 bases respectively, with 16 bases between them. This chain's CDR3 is CASSTRGGRVNTEAFF. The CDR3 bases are TGTGCCAGCAGCACAAGAGGTGGCAGGGTGAACACTGAAGCTTTCTTT. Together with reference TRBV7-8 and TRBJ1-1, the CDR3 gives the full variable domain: GAGVSQSPRYKVAKRGQDVALRCDPISGHVSLFWYQQALGQGPEFLTYFQNEAQLDKSGLPSDRFFAERPEGSVSTLKIQRTQQEDSAVYLCASSTRGGRVNTEAFFGQGTRLTVV.

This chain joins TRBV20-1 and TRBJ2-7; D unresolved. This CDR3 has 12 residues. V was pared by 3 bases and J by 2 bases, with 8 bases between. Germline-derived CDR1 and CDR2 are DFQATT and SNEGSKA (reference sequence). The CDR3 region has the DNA TGCAGTGCTAGCGACTGGGCCTACGAGCAGTACGTC. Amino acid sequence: CSASDWAYEQYV.

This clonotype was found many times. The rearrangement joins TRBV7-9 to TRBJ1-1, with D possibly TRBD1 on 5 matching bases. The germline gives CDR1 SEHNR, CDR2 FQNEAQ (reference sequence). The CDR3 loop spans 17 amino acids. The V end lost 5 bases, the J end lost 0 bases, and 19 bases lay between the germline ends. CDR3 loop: CASSRLGRGEMNTEAFF. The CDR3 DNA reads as TGTGCCAGCAGCCGGTTAGGTAGAGGGGAGATGAACACTGAAGCTTTCTTT.

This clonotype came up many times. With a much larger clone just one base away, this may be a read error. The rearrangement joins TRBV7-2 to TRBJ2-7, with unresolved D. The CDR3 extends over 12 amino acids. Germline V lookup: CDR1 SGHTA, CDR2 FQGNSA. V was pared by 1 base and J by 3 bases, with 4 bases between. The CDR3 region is CASSLGFYEQYF. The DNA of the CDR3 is TGTGCCAGCAGCTTAGGGTTCTACGAGCAGTACTTC.

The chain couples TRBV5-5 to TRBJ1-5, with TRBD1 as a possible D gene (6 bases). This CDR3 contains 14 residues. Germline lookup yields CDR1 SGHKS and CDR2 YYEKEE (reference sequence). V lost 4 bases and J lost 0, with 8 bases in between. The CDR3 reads CASSPGHSNQPQHF. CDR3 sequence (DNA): TGTGCCAGCAGCCCGGGACATAGCAATCAGCCCCAGCATTTT.

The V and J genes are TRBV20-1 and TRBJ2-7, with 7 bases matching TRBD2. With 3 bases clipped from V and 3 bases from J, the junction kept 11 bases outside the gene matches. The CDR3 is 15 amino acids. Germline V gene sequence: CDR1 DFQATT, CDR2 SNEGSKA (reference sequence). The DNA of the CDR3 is TGCAGTGCTAGGGATTCGGCGGGAGATTTCTACGAGCAGTACTTC. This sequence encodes CSARDSAGDFYEQYF.